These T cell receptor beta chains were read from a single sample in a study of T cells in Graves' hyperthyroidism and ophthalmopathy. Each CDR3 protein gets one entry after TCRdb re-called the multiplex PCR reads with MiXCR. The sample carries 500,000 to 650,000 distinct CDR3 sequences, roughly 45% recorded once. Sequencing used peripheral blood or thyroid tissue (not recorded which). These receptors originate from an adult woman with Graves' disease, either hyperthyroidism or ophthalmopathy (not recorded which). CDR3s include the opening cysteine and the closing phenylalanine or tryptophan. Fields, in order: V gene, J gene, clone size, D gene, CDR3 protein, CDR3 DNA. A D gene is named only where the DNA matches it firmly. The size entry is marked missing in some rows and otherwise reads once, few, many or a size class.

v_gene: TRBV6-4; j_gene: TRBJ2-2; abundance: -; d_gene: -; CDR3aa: CASSEEGESTGELFF; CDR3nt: TGTGCCAGCAGTGAGGAGGGAGAGAGCACCGGGGAGCTGTTTTTT
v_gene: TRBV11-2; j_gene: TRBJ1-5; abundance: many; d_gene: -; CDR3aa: CASSPTVGAPQHF; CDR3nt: TGTGCCAGCAGCCCGACAGTCGGGGCGCCCCAGCATTTT
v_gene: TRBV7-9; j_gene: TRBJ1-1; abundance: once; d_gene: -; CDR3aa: CASSLGQSLNEAFF; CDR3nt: TGTGCCAGCAGCCTTGGACAGAGCCTTAATGAAGCTTTCTTT
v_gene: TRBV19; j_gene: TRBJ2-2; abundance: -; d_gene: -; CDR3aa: CASSLRFTGELFF; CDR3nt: TGTGCCAGCTCCTTGAGGTTCACCGGGGAGCTGTTTTTT
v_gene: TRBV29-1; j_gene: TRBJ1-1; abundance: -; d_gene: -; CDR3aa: CSVLGAQGRIGTEAFF; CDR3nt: TGCAGCGTTTTGGGGGCCCAGGGCCGGATAGGGACTGAAGCTTTCTTT
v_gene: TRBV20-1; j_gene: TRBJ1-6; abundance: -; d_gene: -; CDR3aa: CSARDPRAGRPPLHF; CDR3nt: TGCAGTGCTAGAGATCCTCGGGCAGGGAGGCCACCCCTCCACTTT
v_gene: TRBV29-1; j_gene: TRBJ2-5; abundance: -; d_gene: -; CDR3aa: CSAAPNSAALEETQYF; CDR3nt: TGCAGCGCCGCCCCAAACTCAGCGGCCCTGGAGGAGACCCAGTACTTC
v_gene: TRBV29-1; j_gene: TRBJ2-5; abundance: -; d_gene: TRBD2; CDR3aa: CSVGEGGGQPQYF; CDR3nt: TGCAGCGTCGGGGAGGGTGGCGGGCAGCCCCAGTACTTC
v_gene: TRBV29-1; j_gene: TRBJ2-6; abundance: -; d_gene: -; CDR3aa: CSVEAETGANVLTF; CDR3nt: TGCAGCGTTGAAGCAGAAACTGGGGCCAACGTCCTGACTTTC
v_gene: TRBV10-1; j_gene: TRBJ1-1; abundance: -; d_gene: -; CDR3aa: CASSSPGRPEAFF; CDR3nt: TGCGCCAGCAGTAGCCCGGGACGGCCCGAAGCTTTCTTT
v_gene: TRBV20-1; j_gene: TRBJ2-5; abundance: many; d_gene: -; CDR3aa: CSARDTETQYF; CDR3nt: TGCAGTGCTAGAGATACGGAGACCCAGTACTTC
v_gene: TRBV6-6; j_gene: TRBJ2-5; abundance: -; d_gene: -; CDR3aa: CASAGAQETQYF; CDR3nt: TGTGCCAGCGCGGGGGCGCAAGAGACCCAGTACTTC
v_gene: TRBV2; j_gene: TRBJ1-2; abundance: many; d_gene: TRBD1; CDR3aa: CASRADRGANYGYTF; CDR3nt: TGTGCCAGCAGAGCGGACAGGGGAGCTAACTATGGCTACACCTTC
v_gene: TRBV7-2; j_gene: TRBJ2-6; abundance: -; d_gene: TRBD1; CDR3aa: CASSPQGWGTEAF; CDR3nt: TGTGCCAGCAGCCCACAGGGGTGGGGCACTGAAGCTTTC
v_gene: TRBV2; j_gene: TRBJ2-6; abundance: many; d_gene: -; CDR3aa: CASGTSLTSGANVLTF; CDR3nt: TGTGCCAGCGGGACATCCTTGACTTCTGGGGCCAACGTCCTGACTTTC
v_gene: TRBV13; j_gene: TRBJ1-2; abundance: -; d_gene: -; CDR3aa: CASSLWSGYGYTF; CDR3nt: TGTGCCAGCAGCTTATGGTCAGGGTACGGCTACACCTTC
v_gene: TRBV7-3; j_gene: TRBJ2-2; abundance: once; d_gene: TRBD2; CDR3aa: CASSQTSGSLTGELFF; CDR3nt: TGTGCCAGCAGCCAAACTAGCGGGAGTCTAACCGGGGAGCTGTTTTTT
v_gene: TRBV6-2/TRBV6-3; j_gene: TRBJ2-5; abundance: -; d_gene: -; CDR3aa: CASSYRQGVKTQYF; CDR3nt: TGTGCCAGCAGTTACCGGCAGGGTGTGAAAACCCAGTACTTC
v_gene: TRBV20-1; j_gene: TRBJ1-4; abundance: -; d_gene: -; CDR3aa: CSAGRGPNEKLFF; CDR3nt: TGCAGTGCGGGGAGGGGACCTAATGAAAAACTGTTTTTT
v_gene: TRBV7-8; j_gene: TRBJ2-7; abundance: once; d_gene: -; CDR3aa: CASSFPGQSYEQYF; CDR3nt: TGTGCCAGCAGCTTCCCGGGGCAGAGCTACGAGCAGTACTTC
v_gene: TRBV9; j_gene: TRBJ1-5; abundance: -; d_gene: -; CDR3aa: CASSVGASNQPQHF; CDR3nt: TGTGCCAGCAGCGTAGGGGCCAGCAATCAGCCCCAGCATTTT
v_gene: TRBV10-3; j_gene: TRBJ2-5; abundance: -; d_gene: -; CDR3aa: CAIGEYSNQPQYF; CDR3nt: TGTGCCATCGGAGAGTATAGCAATCAGCCCCAGTACTTC
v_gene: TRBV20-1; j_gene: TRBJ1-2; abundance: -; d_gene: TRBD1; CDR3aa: CSAREGTGGDGYTF; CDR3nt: TGCAGTGCTAGAGAGGGGACAGGGGGCGATGGCTACACCTTC
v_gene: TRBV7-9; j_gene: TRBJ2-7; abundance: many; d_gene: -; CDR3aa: CASTPSGTIPYEQYF; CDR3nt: TGTGCCAGCACCCCCTCCGGGACCATTCCCTACGAGCAGTACTTC
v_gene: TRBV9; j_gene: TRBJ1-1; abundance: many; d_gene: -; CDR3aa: CASSVAQDPMNTEAFF; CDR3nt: TGTGCCAGCAGCGTAGCCCAGGACCCCATGAACACTGAAGCTTTCTTT
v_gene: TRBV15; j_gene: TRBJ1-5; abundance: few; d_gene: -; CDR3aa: CATSTWGVNQPQHF; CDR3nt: TGTGCCACCAGCACCTGGGGTGTTAATCAGCCCCAGCATTTT
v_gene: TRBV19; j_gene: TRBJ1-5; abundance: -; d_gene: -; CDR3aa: CASRNIQEGGNQPQHF; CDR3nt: TGTGCCAGTAGGAATATTCAGGAGGGAGGCAATCAGCCCCAGCATTTT
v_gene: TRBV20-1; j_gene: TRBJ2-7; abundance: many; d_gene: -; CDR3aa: CSASRAGPGYEQYF; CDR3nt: TGCAGTGCTAGTCGTGCGGGACCTGGTTACGAGCAGTACTTC
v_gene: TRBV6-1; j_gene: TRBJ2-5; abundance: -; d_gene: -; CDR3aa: CASSEEPTGGAGGQETQYF; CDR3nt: TGTGCCAGCAGTGAAGAACCGACAGGGGGAGCGGGGGGCCAAGAGACCCAGTACTTC
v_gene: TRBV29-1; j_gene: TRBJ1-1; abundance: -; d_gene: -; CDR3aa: CSVRTYQNTEAFF; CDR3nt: TGCAGCGTTAGGACATACCAGAACACTGAAGCTTTCTTT
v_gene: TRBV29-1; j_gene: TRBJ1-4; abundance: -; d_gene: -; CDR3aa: CSVADRDFNEKLFF; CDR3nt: TGCAGCGTTGCCGACCGGGATTTTAATGAAAAACTGTTTTTT
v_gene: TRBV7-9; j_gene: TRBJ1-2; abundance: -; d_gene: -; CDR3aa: CASSEVGTGYGYTF; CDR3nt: TGTGCCAGCAGTGAAGTGGGGACGGGTTATGGCTACACCTTC
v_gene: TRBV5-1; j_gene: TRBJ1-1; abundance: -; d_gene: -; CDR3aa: CASSTGTSAEAFF; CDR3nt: TGCGCCAGCAGCACAGGGACATCCGCTGAAGCTTTCTTT
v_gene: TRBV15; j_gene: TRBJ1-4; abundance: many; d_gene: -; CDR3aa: CATSRSPVVATNEKLFF; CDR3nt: TGTGCCACCAGCAGAAGTCCCGTTGTTGCAACTAATGAAAAACTGTTTTTT
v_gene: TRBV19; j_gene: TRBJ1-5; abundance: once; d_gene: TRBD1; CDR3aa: CASSLQGVAQPQHF; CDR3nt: TGTGCCAGTAGTTTGCAGGGGGTGGCTCAGCCCCAGCATTTT
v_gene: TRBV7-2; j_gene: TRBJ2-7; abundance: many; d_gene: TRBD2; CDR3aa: CASSLSSSGSSYEQYF; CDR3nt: TGTGCCAGCAGCCTAAGTTCTAGCGGTAGCTCCTACGAGCAGTACTTC
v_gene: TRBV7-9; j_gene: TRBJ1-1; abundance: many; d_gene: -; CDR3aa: CASTPGGPGTEAFF; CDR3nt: TGTGCCAGCACTCCGGGCGGGCCGGGCACTGAAGCTTTCTTT
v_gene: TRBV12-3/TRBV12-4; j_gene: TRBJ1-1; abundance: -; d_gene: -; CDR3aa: CASSLTLLRAFF; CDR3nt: TGTGCCAGCAGTTTGACCCTCCTCCGAGCTTTCTTT
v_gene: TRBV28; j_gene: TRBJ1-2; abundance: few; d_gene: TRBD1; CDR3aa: CASSLGGDRAFTF; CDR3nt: TGTGCCAGCAGTTTAGGAGGGGACAGGGCGTTCACCTTC
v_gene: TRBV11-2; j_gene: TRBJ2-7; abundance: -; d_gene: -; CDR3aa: CASSLRGAYEQYF; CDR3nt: TGTGCCAGCAGCTTAAGGGGCGCCTACGAGCAGTACTTC
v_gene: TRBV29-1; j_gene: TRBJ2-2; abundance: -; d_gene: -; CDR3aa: CSVQVATTGELFF; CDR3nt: TGCAGCGTTCAGGTGGCTACCACCGGGGAGCTGTTTTTT